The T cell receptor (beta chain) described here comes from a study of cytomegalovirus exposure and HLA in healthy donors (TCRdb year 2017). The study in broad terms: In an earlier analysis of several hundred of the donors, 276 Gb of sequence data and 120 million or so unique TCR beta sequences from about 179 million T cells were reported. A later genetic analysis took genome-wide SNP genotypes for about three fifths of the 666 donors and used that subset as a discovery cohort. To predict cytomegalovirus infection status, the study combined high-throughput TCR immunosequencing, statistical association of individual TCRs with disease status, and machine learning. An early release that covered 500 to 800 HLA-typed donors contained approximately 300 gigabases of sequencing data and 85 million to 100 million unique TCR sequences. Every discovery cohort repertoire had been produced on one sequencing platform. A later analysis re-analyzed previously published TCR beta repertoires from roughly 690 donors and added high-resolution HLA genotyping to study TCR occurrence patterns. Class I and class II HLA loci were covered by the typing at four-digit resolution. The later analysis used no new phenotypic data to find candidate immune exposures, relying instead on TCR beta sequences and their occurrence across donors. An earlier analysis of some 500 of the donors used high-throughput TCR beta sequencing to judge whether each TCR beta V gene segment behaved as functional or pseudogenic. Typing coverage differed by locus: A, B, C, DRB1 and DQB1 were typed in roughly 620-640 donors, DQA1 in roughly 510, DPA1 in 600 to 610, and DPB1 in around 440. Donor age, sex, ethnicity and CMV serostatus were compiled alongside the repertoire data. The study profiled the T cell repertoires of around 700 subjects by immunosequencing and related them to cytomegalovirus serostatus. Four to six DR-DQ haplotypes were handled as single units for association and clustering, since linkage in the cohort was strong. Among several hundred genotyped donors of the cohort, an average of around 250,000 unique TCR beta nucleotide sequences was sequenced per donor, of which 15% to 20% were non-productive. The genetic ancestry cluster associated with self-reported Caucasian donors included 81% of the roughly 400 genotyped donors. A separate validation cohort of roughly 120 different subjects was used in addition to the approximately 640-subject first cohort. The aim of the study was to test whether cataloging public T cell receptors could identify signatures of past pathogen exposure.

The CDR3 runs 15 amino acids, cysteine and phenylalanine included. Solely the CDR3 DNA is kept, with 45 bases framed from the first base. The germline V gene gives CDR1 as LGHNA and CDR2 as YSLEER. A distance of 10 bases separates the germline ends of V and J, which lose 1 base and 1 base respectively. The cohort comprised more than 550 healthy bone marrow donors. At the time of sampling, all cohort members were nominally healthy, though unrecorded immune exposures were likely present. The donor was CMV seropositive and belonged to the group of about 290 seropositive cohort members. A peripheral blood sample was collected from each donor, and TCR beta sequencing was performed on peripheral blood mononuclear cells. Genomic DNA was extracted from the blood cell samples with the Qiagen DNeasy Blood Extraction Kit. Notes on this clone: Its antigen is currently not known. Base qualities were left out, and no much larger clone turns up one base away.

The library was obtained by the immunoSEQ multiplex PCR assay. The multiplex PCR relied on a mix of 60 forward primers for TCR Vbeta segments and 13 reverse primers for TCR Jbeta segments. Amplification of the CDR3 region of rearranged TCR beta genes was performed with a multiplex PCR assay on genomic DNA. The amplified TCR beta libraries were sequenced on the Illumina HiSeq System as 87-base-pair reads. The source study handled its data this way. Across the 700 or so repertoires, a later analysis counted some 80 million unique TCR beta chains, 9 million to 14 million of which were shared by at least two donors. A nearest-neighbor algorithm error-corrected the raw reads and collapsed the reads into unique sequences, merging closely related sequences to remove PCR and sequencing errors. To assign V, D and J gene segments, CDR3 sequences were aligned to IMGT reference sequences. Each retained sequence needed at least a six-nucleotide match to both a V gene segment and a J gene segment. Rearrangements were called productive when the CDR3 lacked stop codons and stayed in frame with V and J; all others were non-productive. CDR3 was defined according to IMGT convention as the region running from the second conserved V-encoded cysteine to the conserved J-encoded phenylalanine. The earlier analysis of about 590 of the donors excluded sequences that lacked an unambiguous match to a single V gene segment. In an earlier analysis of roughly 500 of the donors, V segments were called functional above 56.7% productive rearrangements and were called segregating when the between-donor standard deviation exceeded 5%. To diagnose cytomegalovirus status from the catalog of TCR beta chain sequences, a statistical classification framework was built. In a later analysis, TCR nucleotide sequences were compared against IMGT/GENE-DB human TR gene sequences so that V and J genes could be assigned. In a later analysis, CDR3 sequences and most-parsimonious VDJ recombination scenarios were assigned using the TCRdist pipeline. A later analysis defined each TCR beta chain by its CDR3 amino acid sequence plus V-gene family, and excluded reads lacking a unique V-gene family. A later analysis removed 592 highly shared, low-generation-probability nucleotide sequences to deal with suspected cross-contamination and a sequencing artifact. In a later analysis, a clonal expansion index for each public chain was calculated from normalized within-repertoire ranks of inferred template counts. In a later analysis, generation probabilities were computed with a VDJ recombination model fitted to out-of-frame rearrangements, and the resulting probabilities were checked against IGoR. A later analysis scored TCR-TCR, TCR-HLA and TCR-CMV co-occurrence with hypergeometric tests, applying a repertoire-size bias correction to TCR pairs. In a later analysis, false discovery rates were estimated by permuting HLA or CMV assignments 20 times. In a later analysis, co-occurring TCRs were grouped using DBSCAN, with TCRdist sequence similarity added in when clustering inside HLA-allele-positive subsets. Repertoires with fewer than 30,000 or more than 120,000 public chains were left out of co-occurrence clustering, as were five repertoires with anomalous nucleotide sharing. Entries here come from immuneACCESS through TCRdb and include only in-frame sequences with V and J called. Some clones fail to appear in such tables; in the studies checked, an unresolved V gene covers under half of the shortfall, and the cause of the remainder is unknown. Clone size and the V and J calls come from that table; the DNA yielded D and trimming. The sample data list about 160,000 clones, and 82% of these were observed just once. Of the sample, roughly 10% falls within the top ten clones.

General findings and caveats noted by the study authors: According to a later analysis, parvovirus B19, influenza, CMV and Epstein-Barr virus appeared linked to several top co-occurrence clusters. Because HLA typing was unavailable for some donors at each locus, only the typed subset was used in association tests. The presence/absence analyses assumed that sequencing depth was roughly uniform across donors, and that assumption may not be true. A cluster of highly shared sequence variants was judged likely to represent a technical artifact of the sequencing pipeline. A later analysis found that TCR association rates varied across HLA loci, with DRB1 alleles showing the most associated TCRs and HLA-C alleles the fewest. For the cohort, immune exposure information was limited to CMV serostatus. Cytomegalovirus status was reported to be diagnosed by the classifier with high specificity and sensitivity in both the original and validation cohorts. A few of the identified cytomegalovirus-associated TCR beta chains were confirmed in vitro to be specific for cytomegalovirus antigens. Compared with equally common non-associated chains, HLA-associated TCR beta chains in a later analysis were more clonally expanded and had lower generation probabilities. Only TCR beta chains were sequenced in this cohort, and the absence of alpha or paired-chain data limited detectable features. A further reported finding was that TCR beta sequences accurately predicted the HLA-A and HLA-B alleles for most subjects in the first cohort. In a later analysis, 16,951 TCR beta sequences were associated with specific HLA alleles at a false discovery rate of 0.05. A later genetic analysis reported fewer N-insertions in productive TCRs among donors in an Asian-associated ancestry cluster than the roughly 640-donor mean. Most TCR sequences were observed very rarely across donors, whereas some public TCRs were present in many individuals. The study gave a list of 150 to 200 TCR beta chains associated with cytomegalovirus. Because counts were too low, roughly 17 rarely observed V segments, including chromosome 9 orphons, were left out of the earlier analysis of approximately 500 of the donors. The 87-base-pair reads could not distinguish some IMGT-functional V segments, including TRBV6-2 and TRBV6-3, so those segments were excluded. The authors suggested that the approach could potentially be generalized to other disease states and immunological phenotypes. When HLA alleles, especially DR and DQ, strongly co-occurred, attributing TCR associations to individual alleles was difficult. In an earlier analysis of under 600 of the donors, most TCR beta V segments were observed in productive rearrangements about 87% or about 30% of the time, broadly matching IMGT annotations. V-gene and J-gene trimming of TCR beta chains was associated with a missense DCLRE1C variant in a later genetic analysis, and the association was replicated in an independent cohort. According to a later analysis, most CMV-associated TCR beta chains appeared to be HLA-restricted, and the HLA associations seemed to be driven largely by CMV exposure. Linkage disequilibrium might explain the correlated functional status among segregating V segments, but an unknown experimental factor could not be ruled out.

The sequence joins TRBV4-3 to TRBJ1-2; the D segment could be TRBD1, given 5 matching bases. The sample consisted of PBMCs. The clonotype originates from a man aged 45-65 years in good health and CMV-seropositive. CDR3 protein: CASSQGGRLNYGYTF. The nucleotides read TGCGCCAGCAGCCAAGGGGGCAGACTTAACTATGGCTACACCTTC.